These 25 T cell receptor beta chains came from one sample sequenced in a study of cytomegalovirus exposure and HLA in healthy donors. PCR employed 60 Vbeta and 13 Jbeta primers. Data came from immunoSEQ multiplex PCR; TCRdb stores just in-frame clones and leaves some out. The sample has roughly 130,000 clones; roughly 75% are singletons. The sample was PBMCs. The receptors stem from a man between 25 and 39 years old in good health and CMV-seronegative.

This chain joins TRBV10-3 and TRBJ1-3, with D possibly matching TRBD1 (5 bases). V was cut by 2 bases and J by 1 base, with 6 bases left in between. Germline lookup yields CDR1 ENHRY and CDR2 SYGVKD. The CDR3 contains 14 residues. CDR3: CAISEQGSGNTIYF. The CDR3 coding sequence is TGTGCCATCAGTGAGCAGGGTTCTGGAAACACCATATATTTT.

The rearrangement uses TRBV5-1 and TRBJ1-1; a possible D gene is TRBD1 (6 bases). Germline CDR1 is SGHRS and CDR2 is YFSETQ. Trimming stripped 4 bases from V and 1 base from J, with 11 bases between. CDR3 length: 14 residues. The CDR3 reads CASSVRGTNTEAFF. DNA of the CDR3: TGCGCCAGCAGCGTCAGGGGAACGAACACTGAAGCTTTCTTT.

A remark on this clone: One junction end does not reproduce the germline sequence, and a read error may be involved. V usage is TRBV6-1 and J usage is TRBJ1-2; no clear D. Germline V gene sequence: CDR1 MNHNS, CDR2 SASEGT. This CDR3 has 15 residues. The CDR3 here is CASSEAARRVYGYPF. CDR3 sequence (DNA): TGTGCCAGCAGTGAAGCGGCCAGGAGGGTCTATGGCTACCCCTTC.

The table lists this clone with a few counts. The chain has TRBV5-8 and TRBJ1-4; 7 bases fit TRBD1. The CDR3 loop spans 14 amino acids. Germline CDR1 is SGHTS and CDR2 is YDEGEE. The V segment lost 4 bases and the J segment 10 bases; nucleotides outside the gene matches: 10. The CDR3 DNA is TGTGCCAGCAGCACGGGACAGCCCGTTGGAAAACTGTTTTTT. Its protein is CASSTGQPVGKLFF. Complete variable domain (other parts from reference TRBV5-8 and TRBJ1-4): EAGVTQSPTHLIKTRGQQATLRCSPISGHTSVYWYQQALGLGLQFLLWYDEGEERNRGNFPPRFSGRQFPNYSSELNVNALELEDSALYLCASSTGQPVGKLFFGSGTQLSVL.

The chain carries TRBV11-1 and TRBJ2-7; 9 nucleotides line up with TRBD1. Germline trimming cut 3 bases from V and 4 bases from J; bases unmatched to any gene: 1. This CDR3 has 13 residues. The germline V gene encodes CDR1 SGHAT and CDR2 FQDESV (reference sequence). The CDR3 coding sequence is TGTGCCAGCAGCTTCGGGACAGGGTACGAGCAGTACTTC. Amino acids: CASSFGTGYEQYF. The variable domain in full, with the rest retrieved from reference TRBV11-1 and TRBJ2-7, is EAEVAQSPRYKITEKSQAVAFWCDPISGHATLYWYRQILGQGPELLVQFQDESVVDDSQLPKDRFSAERLKGVDSTLKIQPAELGDSAMYLCASSFGTGYEQYFGPGTRLTVT.

The rearrangement joins TRBV11-2 to TRBJ2-1; 11 nucleotides line up with TRBD1. This CDR3 contains 17 residues. Germline V gives CDR1 SGHAT, CDR2 FQNNGV. V shed 3 bases, J shed 9 bases, and the junction held 13 bases outside the gene matches. The CDR3 loop is CASSFPLGQGALGEQFF. In DNA form, the CDR3 reads TGTGCCAGCAGCTTCCCCCTTGGACAGGGGGCGTTGGGTGAGCAGTTCTTC.

This clone was seen more than once but under ten times. The gene calls are TRBV5-5 and TRBJ2-1, with 8 nucleotides matching TRBD2. The CDR3 spans 15 residues. Germline values: CDR1 SGHKS, CDR2 YYEKEE (reference sequence). V gave up 4 bases and J gave up 1 base; unmatched junction bases: 4. CDR3 DNA: TGTGCCAGCAGCCGGGAGGGCCAGTCCTACAATGAGCAGTTCTTC. This translates into CASSREGQSYNEQFF.

This clone was seen more than once but under ten times. The chain couples TRBV9 to TRBJ2-5, with TRBD1 matching 9 bases. The CDR3 is 14 residues long. Germline-derived CDR1 and CDR2 are SGDLS and YYNGEE. The junction had 5 bases not matched to a gene; V was cut back by 4 bases and J by 4 bases. CDR3 residues: CASSITGGTETQYF. CDR3 nucleotide sequence: TGTGCCAGCAGCATTACAGGGGGCACAGAGACCCAGTACTTC.

The chain uses TRBV19 and TRBJ2-2, with 7 bases lining up with TRBD2. This CDR3 spans 15 amino acids. Germline CDR1 reads LNHDA; CDR2 reads SQIVND (reference sequence). V shed 5 bases, J shed 1 base, and the junction held 4 bases outside the gene matches. The CDR3 DNA is TGTGCCAGTAGTTTGGGGACTAAGAACACCGGGGAGCTGTTTTTT. It is translated as CASSLGTKNTGELFF.

The J gene is TRBJ1-4, the V gene TRBV27; TRBD1 might be the D (5 bases). The V gene's germline CDR1 is MNHEY and CDR2 SMNVEV (reference sequence). This CDR3 has 15 amino acids. V lost 5 bases and J 5 bases, leaving 15 bases between the germline ends. DNA for the CDR3: TGTGCCAGCAGTCCCGACTCAGGGCGCAATGAAAAACTGTTTTTT. It yields the protein CASSPDSGRNEKLFF. The whole variable domain, remainder taken from reference TRBV27 and TRBJ1-4, is EAQVTQNPRYLITVTGKKLTVTCSQNMNHEYMSWYRQDPGLGLRQIYYSMNVEVTDKGDVPEGYKVSRKEKRNFPLILESPSPNQTSLYFCASSPDSGRNEKLFFGSGTQLSVL.

The V gene is TRBV4-3, the J gene TRBJ2-2; TRBD2 aligns across 9 bases. The germline gives CDR1 LGHNA, CDR2 YSLEER. V gave up 0 bases and J gave up 5 bases; unmatched junction bases: 13. This CDR3 has 19 residues. As DNA, the CDR3 is TGCGCCAGCAGCCAAGATCTTGGTAGCGGGAGCCTTGGGACCGGGGAGCTGTTTTTT. Translating gives CASSQDLGSGSLGTGELFF.

V usage is TRBV5-6 and J usage is TRBJ2-2; TRBD1 matches 10 bases. Germline assignment: CDR1 SGHDT and CDR2 YYEEEE. V lost 2 bases, J lost 6 bases, and 1 base stayed unmatched. There are 14 residues in the CDR3. The CDR3 DNA is TGTGCCAGCAGCTTTGGACAGGGGGCCGGGGAGCTGTTTTTT. Protein sequence: CASSFGQGAGELFF.

The V gene is TRBV5-3, the J gene TRBJ1-1; D perhaps matches TRBD1 (6 bases). TRBV5-3 has ORF status, its function being uncertain. The CDR3 length is 13 residues. Trimming left V 4 bases short and J 1 base short, with 8 bases between. In DNA form, the CDR3 reads TGTGCCAGAAGCCGACAGGAGAACACTGAAGCTTTCTTT. Protein sequence: CARSRQENTEAFF.

This clone was recorded only once. V usage is TRBV5-4 and J usage is TRBJ1-2; TRBD1 aligns across 9 bases. Trimming at V came to 7 bases and at J to 4 bases, leaving 8 bases not matched to a gene. CDR1 is SGHNT, CDR2 YYREEE, per germline (reference sequence). CDR3 length equals 14 residues. DNA for the CDR3: TGTGCCAGCTGGGGACAGGGAGGGTTCTATGGCTACACCTTC. Its protein product is CASWGQGGFYGYTF.

V is TRBV4-1 and J is TRBJ1-5; a weak D match, TRBD1 (5 bases). CDR1 is MGHRA and CDR2 is YSYEKL in the germline V gene. There are 16 residues in the CDR3. Deletions cut 1 base from V and 6 bases from J, with 16 bases between. DNA for the CDR3: TGCGCCAGCAGCCAAGTAGGGGCAGGTTCAGGTCAGCCCCAGCATTTT. This sequence encodes CASSQVGAGSGQPQHF.

This sequence joins TRBV6-5 and TRBJ1-6; no firm D call. Trimming removed 2 bases at V and 10 bases at J, with 15 bases between. Germline V gene lookup returns CDR1 MNHEY and CDR2 SVGAGI. This CDR3 region has 15 residues. The CDR3, as DNA: TGTGCCAGCAGTTACCGCCTGGAGGGTAACTCACCCCTCCACTTT. Translation gives CASSYRLEGNSPLHF.

The DNA of the CDR3 is TGTGCCAGCAGCTTAGAGGTGGGGCGCGGCTACACCTTC. Translating gives CASSLEVGRGYTF. V usage is TRBV7-2 and J usage is TRBJ1-2; possibly TRBD1 for D (5 bases). Germline assignment: CDR1 SGHTA and CDR2 FQGNSA. The V end was cut by 1 base, the J end by 8 bases, with 11 bases between. The CDR3 is 13 amino acids.

The chain employs TRBV5-6 and TRBJ2-5; perhaps TRBD2 as D (6 bases). Germline values: CDR1 SGHDT, CDR2 YYEEEE. This CDR3 spans 14 amino acids. V dropped 5 bases and J dropped 2 bases, with 13 bases sitting between them. For the CDR3, the DNA is TGTGCCAGCAGTCTCCGACTAGTTCAAGAGACCCAGTACTTC. Its protein is CASSLRLVQETQYF.

V usage is TRBV18 and J usage is TRBJ2-7; TRBD1 matches 10 bases. The CDR3 loop spans 14 amino acids. The V and J ends lost 5 bases and 5 bases, in that order; junction bases with no gene match: 6. Germline V gene data show CDR1 as KGHSH and CDR2 as LQKENI. CDR3 sequence (DNA): TGTGCCAGCTCAGAGGGACAGGGGTTACACGAGCAGTACTTC. The encoded protein is CASSEGQGLHEQYF.

This clone was found a few times. The chain recombines TRBV6-6 with TRBJ1-3; D is perhaps TRBD1 (6 bases). Germline lookup yields CDR1 MNHNY and CDR2 SVGAGI (reference sequence). With 6 bases removed from V and 3 bases from J, the gap between germline ends came to 18 bases. The CDR3 loop spans 16 amino acids. This chain's CDR3 is CASSLGRGGSGNTIYF. CDR3 bases: TGTGCCAGCAGCCTGGGCCGGGGGGGCAGTGGAAACACCATATATTTT.

The CDR3 nucleotides read TGTGCCAGCAGTTTAGCCGGGACAGTAGACAATCAGCCCCAGCATTTT. It encodes CASSLAGTVDNQPQHF. This chain joins TRBV28 and TRBJ1-5; 7 nucleotides line up with TRBD1. CDR1 MDHEN and CDR2 SYDVKM come from the germline V gene. The V and J ends lost 2 bases and 3 bases, in that order; junction bases with no gene match: 7. The CDR3 sequence is 16 residues long. Filled out from reference TRBV28 and TRBJ1-5, the complete variable domain reads DVKVTQSSRYLVKRTGEKVFLECVQDMDHENMFWYRQDPGLGLRLIYFSYDVKMKEKGDIPEGYSVSREKKERFSLILESASTNQTSMYLCASSLAGTVDNQPQHFGDGTRLSIL.

CDR3 region: CSVLGQAGKTDTQYF. The CDR3 DNA is TGCAGCGTTCTGGGACAGGCGGGGAAGACAGATACGCAGTATTTT. This chain connects TRBV29-1 to TRBJ2-3; 8 nucleotides line up with TRBD1. The CDR3 loop spans 15 amino acids. V lost 5 bases, J lost 3 bases, and 10 bases stayed unmatched. The V gene's germline CDR1 is SQVTM and CDR2 ANQGSEA.

The chain is built from TRBV7-2 and TRBJ1-5; a possible D gene is TRBD1 (5 bases). The V and J ends lost 5 bases and 2 bases respectively, with 10 bases between them. Looked up from germline, CDR1 is SGHTA and CDR2 is FQGNSA. The CDR3 is 14 amino acids. This chain's CDR3 is CASSPRVGNQPQHF. The CDR3 DNA follows: TGTGCCAGCAGCCCCAGGGTAGGCAATCAGCCCCAGCATTTT. Full variable domain (remainder filled in from reference TRBV7-2 and TRBJ1-5): GAGVSQSPSNKVTEKGKDVELRCDPISGHTALYWYRQSLGQGLEFLIYFQGNSAPDKSGLPSDRFSAERTGGSVSTLTIQRTQQEDSAVYLCASSPRVGNQPQHFGDGTRLSIL.

Only a few counts were recorded for this clone. V usage is TRBV6-4 and J usage is TRBJ1-1; TRBD1 matches 7 bases. Germline values: CDR1 MRHNA, CDR2 SNTAGT. This CDR3 region has 14 residues. After removal of 3 bases from V and 1 base from J, the junction contained 2 bases not matched to a gene. The CDR3 reads CASSDRDRNTEAFF. The CDR3 region has the DNA TGTGCCAGCAGTGATAGGGACAGGAACACTGAAGCTTTCTTT.

The gene calls are TRBV6-1 and TRBJ1-5; 8 bases line up with TRBD1. CDR1 and CDR2 (germline): MNHNS, SASEGT. V gave up 5 bases and J gave up 4 bases; unmatched junction bases: 4. The length of the CDR3 is 14 residues. This CDR3 is CASSWDRSNQPQHF. For the CDR3, the DNA is TGTGCCAGCAGTTGGGACAGGTCAAATCAGCCCCAGCATTTT.